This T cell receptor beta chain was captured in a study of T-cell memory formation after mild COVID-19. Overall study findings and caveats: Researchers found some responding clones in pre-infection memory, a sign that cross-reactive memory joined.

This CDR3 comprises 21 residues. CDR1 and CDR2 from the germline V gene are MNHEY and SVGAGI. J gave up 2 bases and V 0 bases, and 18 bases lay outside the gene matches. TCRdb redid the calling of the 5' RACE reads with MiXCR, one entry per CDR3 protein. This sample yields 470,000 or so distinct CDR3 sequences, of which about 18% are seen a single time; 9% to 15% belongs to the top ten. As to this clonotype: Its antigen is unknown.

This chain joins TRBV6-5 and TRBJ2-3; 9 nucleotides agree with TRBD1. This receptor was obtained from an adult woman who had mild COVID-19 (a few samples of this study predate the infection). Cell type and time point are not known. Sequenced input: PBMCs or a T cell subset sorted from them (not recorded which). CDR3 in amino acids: CASSYSNRPRVDRGSTDTQYF. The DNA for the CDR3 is TGTGCCAGCAGTTACTCGAATCGGCCCCGGGTGGACAGGGGCTCCACAGATACGCAGTATTTT.